The 32 T cell receptor beta chains below were found in one sample sequenced in a study of shared clonotypes between healthy human individuals. Method: immunoSEQ multiplex PCR; TCRdb's copy keeps in-frame clones and lacks some. The sample includes approximately 2.5 million clones, roughly 92% seen only once; the top ten take around 0.14%. The sample consisted of naive CD4+ T cells sorted from blood. Subset described: CD45RA+ positively selected. These receptors were obtained from a man aged 18 to 30 in good health.

V is TRBV6-5 and J is TRBJ2-7; D is uncertain. Per the germline V gene, CDR1 is MNHEY and CDR2 is SVGAGI. The CDR3 length is 14 residues. The V end was cut by 7 bases, the J end by 6 bases, with 19 bases between. This chain's CDR3 is CASTSISYFGEQYF. DNA of the CDR3: TGTGCCAGCACTTCCATAAGCTACTTCGGCGAGCAGTACTTC.

The chain employs TRBV5-1 and TRBJ1-5; D ambiguous. This CDR3 is 13 amino acids long. V dropped 3 bases and J dropped 4 bases, with 8 bases sitting between them. Germline V gene lookup returns CDR1 SGHRS and CDR2 YFSETQ. In DNA, the CDR3 is TGCGCCAGCAGCTGGGGTCTGAATCAGCCCCAGCATTTT. Translated, it gives CASSWGLNQPQHF.

The chain links TRBV12-2 to TRBJ2-1; the table assigns TRBD2, which was not confirmed against the DNA. TRBV12-2 is flagged as a pseudogene. This CDR3 is 16 amino acids long. The CDR3 region has the DNA TGTGCAAGTCGCCAAAAGCGGAGCTGCTCCTACAATGAGCAGTTCTTC. This encodes CASRQKRSCSYNEQFF.

This rearrangement joins TRBV28 to TRBJ1-5; D gene ambiguous. CDR3 length equals 13 residues. Germline CDR1 and CDR2: MDHEN and SYDVKM. Trimming shortened V by 2 bases and J by 7 bases, and 9 bases separated the two germline ends. CDR3 DNA: TGTGCCAGCAGTTTAGTACAGAGACAGCCCCAGCATTTT. Amino acids: CASSLVQRQPQHF. Full variable domain (missing parts from reference TRBV28 and TRBJ1-5): DVKVTQSSRYLVKRTGEKVFLECVQDMDHENMFWYRQDPGLGLRLIYFSYDVKMKEKGDIPEGYSVSREKKERFSLILESASTNQTSMYLCASSLVQRQPQHFGDGTRLSIL.

Turning to this clone: Its ends do not fully match the called genes, so a read error is possible. Distinct nucleotide sequences in the sample also encode this CDR3. V gene TRBV5-6 combines with J gene TRBJ1-2; 10 positions agree with TRBD1. This CDR3 has 16 amino acids. CDR1 and CDR2 (germline): SGHDT, YYEEEE. The CDR3 nucleotides read TGCGCCAGCAGCCACAGTACGCGACAGGGGGCAGATGGCTACACCTTC. Encoded protein: CASSHSTRQGADGYTF.

This clone was picked up a small number of times. The chain links TRBV10-3 to TRBJ1-1; 11 bases map to TRBD1. Germline trimming cut 2 bases from V and 6 bases from J; bases unmatched to any gene: 5. Germline CDR1 and CDR2: ENHRY and SYGVKD. The CDR3 has 15 residues. The CDR3 nucleotides are TGTGCCATCAGTGAGACGGACAGGGGGCTCGCTGAAGCTTTCTTT. It translates to CAISETDRGLAEAFF.

The J gene is TRBJ2-4, the V gene TRBV2; D not certain. Germline-derived CDR1 and CDR2 are SNHLY and FYNNEI. This CDR3 contains 15 residues. V dropped 2 bases and J dropped 0 bases, with 8 bases sitting between them. CDR3 amino acids: CASSETFIAKNIQYF. Here the CDR3 DNA reads TGTGCCAGCAGTGAAACGTTTATAGCCAAAAACATTCAGTACTTC.

The chain couples TRBV11-2 to TRBJ2-2, with a possible D match to TRBD2 (6 bases). Germline-derived CDR1 and CDR2 are SGHAT and FQNNGV. V lost 3 bases to trimming and J lost 2 bases, with 13 bases between them. CDR3 size: 16 residues. This CDR3 is CASSFPGTFNTGELFF. CDR3 DNA: TGTGCCAGCAGCTTTCCCGGGACTTTTAACACCGGGGAGCTGTTTTTT.

This clone was picked up a small number of times. The gene calls are TRBV30 and TRBJ1-6, with D maybe TRBD1 (6 bases). There are 16 residues in the CDR3. Germline CDR1 is GTSNPN and CDR2 is SVGIG (reference sequence). The V gene lost 3 bases and the J gene lost 9 bases, with 21 bases spanning the gap. In DNA form, the CDR3 reads TGTGCCTGGAGGAGGGGGGAGCAGGGGACGTTTTCACCCCTCCACTTT. Encoded protein: CAWRRGEQGTFSPLHF.

This chain uses TRBV14 with TRBJ2-5; D ambiguous. The CDR3 is 14 residues long. V lost 1 base, J lost 4 bases, and 10 bases lay in between. The germline V gene has CDR1 SGHDN and CDR2 FVKESK. The DNA for the CDR3 is TGTGCCAGCAGCCAAGCCACTTTGCCAGAGACCCAGTACTTC. Residues: CASSQATLPETQYF.

Concerning this clone itself: Other DNA sequences within the sample encode an identical CDR3. The chain recombines TRBV6-1 with TRBJ1-2; 7 bases line up with TRBD1. J was trimmed by 5 bases and V by 3 bases; bases with no gene match: 3. This CDR3 has 13 amino acids. Germline V gene sequence: CDR1 MNHNS, CDR2 SASEGT. The CDR3 region is CASSEGQSYGYTF. The CDR3 DNA follows: TGTGCCAGCAGTGAGGGACAGAGTTATGGCTACACCTTC.

The chain is built from TRBV5-1 and TRBJ2-5; 8 bases are shared with TRBD1. The germline V gene encodes CDR1 SGHRS and CDR2 YFSETQ. CDR3 length: 14 residues. V dropped 7 bases and J dropped 5; count of bases not matched to a gene: 10. The CDR3 here is CASHFPGGQETQYF. CDR3 in DNA: TGCGCCAGCCATTTCCCAGGGGGCCAGGAGACCCAGTACTTC.

The V gene is TRBV7-2, the J gene TRBJ1-3; D is perhaps TRBD1 (6 bases). The germline CDR1 and CDR2 sequences are SGHTA and FQGNSA. The CDR3 sequence is 16 residues long. Deletions cut 5 bases from V and 0 bases from J, with 14 bases between. Here the CDR3 reads CASSSGIQGSGNTIYF. The CDR3 region has the DNA TGTGCCAGCAGCAGTGGGATACAGGGCTCTGGAAACACCATATATTTT.

A word on this clone: The sample holds other DNA sequences that translate to the same CDR3. J is TRBJ2-2 and V is TRBV18; TRBD2 aligns across 10 bases. The CDR3 loop spans 16 amino acids. CDR1 is KGHSH and CDR2 is LQKENI in the germline V gene. V dropped 3 bases and J dropped 0; count of bases not matched to a gene: 1. The CDR3 reads CASSPSGGTNTGELFF. The CDR3 coding sequence is TGTGCCAGCTCACCTAGCGGGGGGACGAACACCGGGGAGCTGTTTTTT.

This rearrangement joins TRBV28 to TRBJ2-4; D gene ambiguous. Trimming removed 8 bases from V and 8 bases from J, with 16 bases in between. The CDR3 totals 13 residues. In germline, CDR1 is MDHEN, CDR2 SYDVKM. CDR3 DNA sequence: TGTGCCAGCGGGCCCCCCGAGATTGACATTCAGTACTTC. This translates into CASGPPEIDIQYF.

V is TRBV27 and J is TRBJ1-4; D not certain. Trimming took 5 bases from V and 7 from J, leaving 14 bases between them. CDR1 is MNHEY and CDR2 is SMNVEV in the germline V gene (reference sequence). This CDR3 comprises 14 residues. The CDR3 loop is CASSPGPTGEKLFF. CDR3 nucleotide sequence: TGTGCCAGCAGTCCGGGCCCCACGGGTGAAAAACTGTTTTTT.

V gene TRBV9 combines with J gene TRBJ2-7; a possible D gene is TRBD2 (6 bases). The CDR3 length is 15 residues. Germline V gene data show CDR1 as SGDLS and CDR2 as YYNGEE. The V end was cut by 0 bases, the J end by 2 bases, with 12 bases between. The CDR3 protein is CASSVGGAGPYEQYF. DNA for the CDR3: TGTGCCAGCAGCGTAGGGGGTGCGGGACCCTACGAGCAGTACTTC.

This chain connects TRBV19 to TRBJ2-5; D is uncertain. V was pared by 1 base and J by 5 bases, with 17 bases between. This CDR3 region has 16 residues. Germline-derived CDR1 and CDR2 are LNHDA and SQIVND (reference sequence). The CDR3 reads CASSIAATRSGETQYF. In DNA form, the CDR3 reads TGTGCCAGTAGTATAGCGGCTACCCGATCTGGGGAGACCCAGTACTTC.

The rearrangement links TRBV10-1 to TRBJ2-3; D may match TRBD1 or TRBD2 (6 bases each). CDR3 length: 13 residues. The germline V and J ends were trimmed by 3 bases and 4 bases, with 8 bases remaining between them. Germline loops: CDR1 WNHNN, CDR2 SYGVQD (reference sequence). CDR3 in amino acids: CASSERGADTQYF. The CDR3 DNA reads TGCGCCAGCAGTGAAAGGGGGGCAGATACGCAGTATTTT.

The V call is TRBV10-3, the J call TRBJ2-5, with TRBD1 identical over 8 bases. With V trimmed by 0 bases and J by 2 bases, 8 bases remained unmatched. The germline gives CDR1 ENHRY, CDR2 SYGVKD. The CDR3 runs to 17 residues. CDR3 loop: CAISESRDRFGQETQYF. The CDR3 DNA sequence: TGTGCCATCAGTGAGTCCCGGGACAGGTTCGGGCAAGAGACCCAGTACTTC.

The chain uses TRBV6-6 and TRBJ2-3, with TRBD2 matching 7 bases. The J segment lost 6 bases and the V segment lost 5 bases, leaving 14 bases of the junction unmatched. The CDR3 contains 16 residues. Germline assignment: CDR1 MNHNY and CDR2 SVGAGI (reference sequence). The CDR3 bases are TGTGCCAGCAGTCTGCCCCACAGCGGGGTACGGGATACGCAGTATTTT. This codes for CASSLPHSGVRDTQYF.

The DNA of the CDR3 is TGTGCCAGCCGTTCCTCCGGGGGGCAATGGGGGAGTTCACCCCTCCACTTT. Translated: CASRSSGGQWGSSPLHF. The rearrangement uses TRBV11-2 and TRBJ1-6, with D tentatively TRBD1 (6 bases). V gave up 8 bases and J gave up 9 bases, with 26 bases separating them. The CDR3 contains 17 residues. The germline CDR1 and CDR2 sequences are SGHAT and FQNNGV.

The genes are TRBV7-2 and TRBJ1-4, with unresolved D. With 1 base removed from V and 7 bases from J, the gap between germline ends came to 7 bases. Germline lookup yields CDR1 SGHTA and CDR2 FQGNSA. The CDR3 runs to 13 residues. The CDR3 nucleotides are TGTGCCAGCAGCTTAGTCGGAAGTGAAAAACTGTTTTTT. This sequence encodes CASSLVGSEKLFF.

The chain uses TRBV6-1 and TRBJ1-5, with D unclear. The CDR3 extends over 14 amino acids. Deletions cut 2 bases from V and 2 bases from J, with 7 bases between. Germline CDR1 reads MNHNS; CDR2 reads SASEGT. The CDR3 coding sequence is TGTGCCAGCAGTGAAAGGGCAGGCAATCAGCCCCAGCATTTT. It specifies CASSERAGNQPQHF.

As to this clone: Other nucleotide sequences from this sample produce the same CDR3. The chain couples TRBV7-2 to TRBJ2-3; possibly TRBD2 for D (5 bases). This CDR3 contains 13 residues. The germline V gene has CDR1 SGHTA and CDR2 FQGNSA. V lost 1 base and J lost 6, with 8 bases in between. CDR3 nucleotides: TGTGCCAGCAGCTTAGGACTACCTGATACGCAGTATTTT. Amino acid sequence: CASSLGLPDTQYF.

V usage is TRBV5-1 and J usage is TRBJ2-1, with TRBD1 as a possible D gene (6 bases). Germline V gene lookup returns CDR1 SGHRS and CDR2 YFSETQ. This CDR3 comprises 15 residues. V shed 0 bases and J shed 6 bases, with 13 bases lying between them. CDR3 sequence reads: CASSLVQGLGNEQFF. The CDR3 region has the DNA TGCGCCAGCAGCTTGGTACAGGGCTTAGGCAATGAGCAGTTCTTC.

This clone is a singleton in its sample. Other DNA sequences within the sample encode an identical CDR3. This chain connects TRBV6-5 to TRBJ2-7, with TRBD1 identical over 9 bases. Germline assignment: CDR1 MNHEY and CDR2 SVGAGI. This CDR3 has 14 amino acids. The ends lost 2 bases at V and 2 bases at J; junction bases unmatched: 1. The CDR3 nucleotides are TGTGCCAGCAGTTACGGGACAGGGACCTACGAGCAGTACTTC. Protein sequence: CASSYGTGTYEQYF.

The genes are TRBV18 and TRBJ1-3; weak D call: TRBD1 (5 bases). Between the trimmed V and J ends, which lost 1 base and 3 bases, there was a span of 13 bases. Germline-derived CDR1 and CDR2 are KGHSH and LQKENI. There are 16 residues in the CDR3. CDR3 amino acids: CASSPLMRQFGNTIYF. CDR3 in DNA: TGTGCCAGCTCACCACTGATGCGACAGTTTGGAAACACCATATATTTT.

The chain links TRBV7-6 to TRBJ2-5; the D gene is possibly TRBD1 (6 bases). V gave up 5 bases and J gave up 1 base, with 8 bases separating them. Looked up from germline, CDR1 is SGHVS and CDR2 is FNYEAQ. The CDR3 consists of 13 residues. The CDR3 here is CASSRTVQETQYF. DNA of the CDR3: TGTGCCAGCAGCCGGACAGTCCAAGAGACCCAGTACTTC. The complete variable domain, with remaining parts taken from reference TRBV7-6 and TRBJ2-5, reads GAGVSQSPRYKVTKRGQDVALRCDPISGHVSLYWYRQALGQGPEFLTYFNYEAQQDKSGLPNDRFSAERPEGSISTLTIQRTEQRDSAMYRCASSRTVQETQYFGPGTRLLVL.

The V call is TRBV19, the J call TRBJ1-5, with D tentatively TRBD1 (6 bases). The CDR3 is made up of 14 amino acids. CDR1 and CDR2 from the germline V gene are LNHDA and SQIVND (reference sequence). V was trimmed by 7 bases and J by 6 bases, leaving 16 bases between them. The DNA for the CDR3 is TGTGCCAGTATGGTTAGGGGGGTGCGTCAGCCCCAGCATTTT. This encodes CASMVRGVRQPQHF.

The genes are TRBV5-4 and TRBJ1-2; 8 bases map to TRBD1. The CDR3 loop spans 16 amino acids. CDR1 is SGHNT, CDR2 YYREEE, per germline (reference sequence). V shed 2 bases and J 7 bases; nucleotides not matched to a gene: 13. CDR3 sequence reads: CASSFRDRIPIGGYTF. DNA for the CDR3: TGTGCCAGCAGCTTCCGGGACAGGATCCCGATTGGTGGCTACACCTTC.

As DNA, the CDR3 is TGTGCCATCAGTGGAGTAGGGGGCGAAGAGACCCAGTACTTC. This translates into CAISGVGGEETQYF. This chain joins TRBV10-3 and TRBJ2-5, with 7 bases identical to TRBD1. J gave up 3 bases and V 4 bases, and 5 bases lay outside the gene matches. CDR3 length equals 14 residues. Germline CDR1 and CDR2: ENHRY and SYGVKD.